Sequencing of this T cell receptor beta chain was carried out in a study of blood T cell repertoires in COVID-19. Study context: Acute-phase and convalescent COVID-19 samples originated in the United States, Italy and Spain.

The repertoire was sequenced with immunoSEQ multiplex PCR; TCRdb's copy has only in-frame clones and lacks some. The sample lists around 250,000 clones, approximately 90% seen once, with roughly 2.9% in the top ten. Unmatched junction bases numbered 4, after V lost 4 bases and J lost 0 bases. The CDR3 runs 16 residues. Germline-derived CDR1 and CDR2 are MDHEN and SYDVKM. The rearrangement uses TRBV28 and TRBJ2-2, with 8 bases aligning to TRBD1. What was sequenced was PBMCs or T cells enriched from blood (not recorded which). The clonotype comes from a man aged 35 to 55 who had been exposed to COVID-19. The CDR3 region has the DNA TGTGCCAGCAGTTGGGACAGGCTAGCGAACACCGGGGAGCTGTTTTTT. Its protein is CASSWDRLANTGELFF.